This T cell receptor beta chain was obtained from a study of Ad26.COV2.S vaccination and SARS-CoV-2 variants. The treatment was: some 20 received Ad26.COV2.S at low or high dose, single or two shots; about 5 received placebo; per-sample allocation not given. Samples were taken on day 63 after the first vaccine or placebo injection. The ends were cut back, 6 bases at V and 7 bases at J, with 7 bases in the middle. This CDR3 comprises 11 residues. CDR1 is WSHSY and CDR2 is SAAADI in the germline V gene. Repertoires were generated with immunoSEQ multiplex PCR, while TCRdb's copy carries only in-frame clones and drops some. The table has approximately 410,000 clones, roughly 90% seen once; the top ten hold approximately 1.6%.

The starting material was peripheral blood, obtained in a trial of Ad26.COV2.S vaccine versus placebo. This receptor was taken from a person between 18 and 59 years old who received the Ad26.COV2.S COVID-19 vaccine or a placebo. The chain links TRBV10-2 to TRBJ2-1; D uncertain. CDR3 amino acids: CASRIMNEQFF. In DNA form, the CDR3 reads TGCGCCAGCAGGATTATGAATGAGCAGTTCTTC.